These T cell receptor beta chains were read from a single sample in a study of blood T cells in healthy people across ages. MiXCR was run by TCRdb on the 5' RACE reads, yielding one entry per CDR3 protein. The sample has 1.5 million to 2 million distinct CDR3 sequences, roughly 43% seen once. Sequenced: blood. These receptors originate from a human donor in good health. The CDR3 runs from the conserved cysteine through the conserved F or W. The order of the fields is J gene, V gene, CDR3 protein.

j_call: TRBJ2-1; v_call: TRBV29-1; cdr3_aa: CSTSRGQLWNEQFF
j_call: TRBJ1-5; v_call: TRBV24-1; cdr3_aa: CATSDYADQPQHF
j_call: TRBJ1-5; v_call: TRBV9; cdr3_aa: CASSVGTDKINQPQHF
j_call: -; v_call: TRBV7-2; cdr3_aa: CASSSSLPHEQYF
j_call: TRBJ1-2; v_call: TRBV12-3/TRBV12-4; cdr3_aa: CASSFAVTGYTF
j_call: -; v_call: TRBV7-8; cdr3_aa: CASSLGHRGRNYEQYF
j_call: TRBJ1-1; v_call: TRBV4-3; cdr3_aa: CASSQLGQPNTEAFF
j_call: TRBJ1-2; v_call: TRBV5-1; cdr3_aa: CASSLSTGIYGYTF
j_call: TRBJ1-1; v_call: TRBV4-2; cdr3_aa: CASSQLTQGVDTEAFF
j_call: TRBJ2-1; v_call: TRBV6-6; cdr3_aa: CASILAGGNNEQFF
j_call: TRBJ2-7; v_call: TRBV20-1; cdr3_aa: CSARGGLEWSEQYF
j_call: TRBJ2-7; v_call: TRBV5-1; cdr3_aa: CASSSARGLSSSYEQYF
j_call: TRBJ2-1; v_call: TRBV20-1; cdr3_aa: CSAREFRSEQFF
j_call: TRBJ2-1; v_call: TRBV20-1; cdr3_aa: CSAPIPSLNEQFF
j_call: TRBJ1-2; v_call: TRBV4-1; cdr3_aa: CASSREPGIRAYGYTF
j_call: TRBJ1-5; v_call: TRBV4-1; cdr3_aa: CASSQGSVRDRAFYSNQPQHF
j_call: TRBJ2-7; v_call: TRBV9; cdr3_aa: CASSAEEGRYEQYF